This T cell receptor beta chain emerged from a study of blood T cells in healthy people across ages. Each sample used at least 6 million PBMCs. The CDR3 totals 15 residues. In germline, CDR1 is MGHRA, CDR2 YSYEKL. V was shortened by 0 bases and J by 2 bases, with 10 bases between the two germline ends. Using a J-beta primer mix together with a sample-barcoded 5' primer, a second PCR was run for roughly 7 to 11 cycles. TCRdb reprocessed the 5' RACE reads via MiXCR and lists one record per CDR3 protein. The data hold 600,000 to 900,000 distinct CDR3 sequences, with roughly 24% observed a single time. This clonotype was recorded a few times. This sample was also put to use in a study of T cells of mothers and their children.

Input material: blood. This chain joins TRBV4-1 and TRBJ2-5; D is undetermined. The clonotype was recovered from a boy younger than 18 in good health. The CDR3 region has the DNA TGCGCCAGCAGCCAAGAAGCCCGGCTACAAGAGACCCAGTACTTC. Protein: CASSQEARLQETQYF.